The 26 T cell receptor beta chains in this list originate from one sample, sequenced in a study of blood T cell repertoires in COVID-19. Sequencing used immunoSEQ multiplex PCR; TCRdb keeps in-frame clones, though not all of them. Found here are a few hundred thousand clones, approximately 78% of them singletons; the top ten hold 10%. Material: peripheral blood. All receptors derive from a woman of 80 years or more with acute or convalescent COVID-19.

This clone was counted once. The chain joins TRBV7-8 to TRBJ1-2; D remains unclear. V dropped 1 base and J dropped 5 bases, with 14 bases sitting between them. The CDR3 has 15 amino acids. CDR1 SGHVS and CDR2 FQNEAQ come from the germline V gene. The CDR3 loop reads CASSLDEILRYGYTF. In DNA, the CDR3 is TGTGCCAGCAGCTTAGATGAGATCTTAAGATATGGCTACACCTTC.

DNA for the CDR3: TGTGCCAGCAACTCCCAGGGGGACTACACTGAAGCTTTCTTT. Its protein is CASNSQGDYTEAFF. V is TRBV11-2 and J is TRBJ1-1; 7 bases fit TRBD1. Germline CDR1 reads SGHAT; CDR2 reads FQNNGV. This CDR3 region has 14 residues. Losses at the gene ends were 7 bases for V and 3 bases for J; bases not matched to a gene: 8.

The chain joins TRBV5-1 to TRBJ2-2; D not certain. Germline loops: CDR1 SGHRS, CDR2 YFSETQ. V lost 0 bases and J lost 0, with 9 bases in between. The CDR3 consists of 16 residues. In DNA, the CDR3 is TGCGCCAGCAGCTTGGAATCAGCGACGAACACCGGGGAGCTGTTTTTT. Its translation: CASSLESATNTGELFF. Full variable domain (rest looked up from reference TRBV5-1 and TRBJ2-2): KAGVTQTPRYLIKTRGQQVTLSCSPISGHRSVSWYQQTPGQGLQFLFEYFSETQRNKGNFPGRFSGRQFSNSRSEMNVSTLELGDSALYLCASSLESATNTGELFFGEGSRLTVL.

The rearrangement uses TRBV11-2 and TRBJ2-1, with a weak D call TRBD2 (5 bases). Between the trimmed V and J ends, which lost 5 bases and 9 bases, there was a span of 14 bases. There are 13 residues in the CDR3. Germline V lookup: CDR1 SGHAT, CDR2 FQNNGV. The CDR3 coding sequence is TGTGCCAGCAGCGCCACTAGGGCGGCTGAGCAGTTCTTC. It codes for CASSATRAAEQFF.

The V and J genes are TRBV5-1 and TRBJ2-3; 11 bases agree with TRBD2. Per germline, CDR1 SGHRS and CDR2 YFSETQ. V gave up 4 bases and J gave up 1 base; unmatched junction bases: 11. The CDR3 length is 18 residues. This CDR3 reads CASSVGLAVRMGTDTQYF. CDR3 nucleotide sequence: TGCGCCAGCAGCGTGGGACTAGCGGTGAGGATGGGCACAGATACGCAGTATTTT.

The chain has TRBV7-3 and TRBJ2-7, with D possibly matching TRBD1 (6 bases). This CDR3 is built from 14 residues. V was pared by 1 base and J by 4 bases, with 11 bases between. Germline values: CDR1 SGHTA, CDR2 FQGTGA. The CDR3 DNA reads TGTGCCAGCAGCTTAAATCCAGGGGAATACGAGCAGTACTTC. Encoded protein: CASSLNPGEYEQYF.

The chain has TRBV6-1 and TRBJ1-3; D may be TRBD1 (5 bases). V was shortened by 1 base and J by 0 bases, with 16 bases between the two germline ends. Germline loops: CDR1 MNHNS, CDR2 SASEGT. There are 18 residues in the CDR3. The CDR3 DNA sequence: TGTGCCAGCAGTGAAGAGGCGGGGGACTCTGCCTCTGGAAACACCATATATTTT. Translated: CASSEEAGDSASGNTIYF.

For the CDR3, the DNA is TGTGCCAGCAGCCAAGACAGGGGGGCCACCTACGAGCAGTACTTC. The encoded protein is CASSQDRGATYEQYF. The chain has TRBV11-3 and TRBJ2-7; 9 bases are a match to TRBD1. This CDR3 contains 15 residues. Germline CDR1 is SGHNT and CDR2 is YENEEA. Trimming cost V 5 bases and J 2 bases; bases outside gene matches: 7. The full variable domain, in which reference TRBV11-3 and TRBJ2-7 provide the parts outside the CDR3, is EAGVVQSPRYKIIEKKQPVAFWCNPISGHNTLYWYLQNLGQGPELLIRYENEEAVDDSQLPKDRFSAERLKGVDSTLKIQPAELGDSAVYLCASSQDRGATYEQYFGPGTRLTVT.

The V and J genes are TRBV6-5 and TRBJ2-7; 8 bases are a match to TRBD2. CDR1 and CDR2 from the germline V gene are MNHEY and SVGAGI. After removal of 2 bases from V and 2 bases from J, the junction contained 2 bases not matched to a gene. The CDR3 has 14 amino acids. The chain's CDR3 is CASSYRSGTYEQYF. CDR3 sequence (DNA): TGTGCCAGCAGTTACCGTAGCGGGACCTACGAGCAGTACTTC.

The chain is built from TRBV5-6 and TRBJ2-3; 9 bases align to TRBD2. CDR3 size: 14 residues. The V segment lost 0 bases and the J segment 4 bases; nucleotides outside the gene matches: 0. Germline V CDR1 and CDR2: SGHDT, YYEEEE. CDR3 DNA: TGTGCCAGCAGCTTGGGCGGGAGGGCAGATACGCAGTATTTT. Its translation: CASSLGGRADTQYF.

This rearrangement joins TRBV18 to TRBJ2-5; TRBD1 might be the D (6 bases). V lost 3 bases and J 7 bases, leaving 15 bases between the germline ends. The CDR3 spans 14 residues. Looked up from germline, CDR1 is KGHSH and CDR2 is LQKENI. For the CDR3, the DNA is TGTGCCAGCTCACCGAACGGGACACCGAGGACCCAGTACTTC. Its translation is CASSPNGTPRTQYF.

V gene TRBV4-3 combines with J gene TRBJ1-4; no firm D call. The CDR3 spans 13 residues. Germline CDR1 and CDR2: LGHNA and YSLEER. Trimming removed 3 bases at V and 8 bases at J, with 10 bases between. The CDR3 coding sequence is TGCGCCAGCAGCCAGGGAGGTTCGGAAAAACTGTTTTTT. Protein: CASSQGGSEKLFF.

V is TRBV6-5 and J is TRBJ1-2; tentatively, D is TRBD1 (5 bases). Trimming took 2 bases from V and 7 from J, leaving 11 bases between them. This CDR3 contains 13 residues. Germline V gene data show CDR1 as MNHEY and CDR2 as SVGAGI. The CDR3 nucleotides are TGTGCCAGCAGTTACGACAGTTTCGCTGGCTACACCTTC. This sequence encodes CASSYDSFAGYTF.

This clone showed up just a few times. This chain joins TRBV7-8 and TRBJ1-1; D possibly corresponds to TRBD1 (6 bases). From germline, CDR1 is SGHVS and CDR2 FQNEAQ. V lost 5 bases and J 0 bases, leaving 13 bases between the germline ends. The length of the CDR3 is 15 residues. The CDR3: CASSDRQVMNTEAFF. The DNA for the CDR3 is TGTGCCAGCAGCGACAGACAGGTGATGAACACTGAAGCTTTCTTT. Drawing the rest from reference TRBV7-8 and TRBJ1-1, the complete variable domain is GAGVSQSPRYKVAKRGQDVALRCDPISGHVSLFWYQQALGQGPEFLTYFQNEAQLDKSGLPSDRFFAERPEGSVSTLKIQRTQQEDSAVYLCASSDRQVMNTEAFFGQGTRLTVV.

The rearrangement uses TRBV30 and TRBJ2-7, with 7 positions matching TRBD2. Germline values: CDR1 GTSNPN, CDR2 SVGIG (reference sequence). The CDR3 runs 14 residues. The V and J ends lost 2 bases and 2 bases, in that order; junction bases with no gene match: 6. The CDR3 loop is CAWSRLAGAYEQYF. CDR3 DNA sequence: TGTGCCTGGAGTAGACTAGCCGGGGCCTACGAGCAGTACTTC.

The rearrangement links TRBV5-4 to TRBJ2-2; 8 nucleotides align to TRBD2. From germline, CDR1 is SGHNT and CDR2 YYREEE (reference sequence). This CDR3 has 15 amino acids. Trimming cost V 9 bases and J 7 bases; bases outside gene matches: 14. The CDR3 nucleotides are TGTGCCACCTCCCGCCAAGCGGGGGCGATCGGGGAGCTGTTTTTT. This translates into CATSRQAGAIGELFF.

This chain connects TRBV9 to TRBJ2-2; D gene uncertain. Deletions cut 0 bases from V and 6 bases from J, with 6 bases between. Looked up from germline, CDR1 is SGDLS and CDR2 is YYNGEE. The CDR3 contains 13 residues. The CDR3, as DNA: TGTGCCAGCAGCGTAGCTTCCCCCGGGGAGCTGTTTTTT. Residues: CASSVASPGELFF. Based on the CDR3 plus reference TRBV9 and TRBJ2-2, the full variable domain is DSGVTQTPKHLITATGQRVTLRCSPRSGDLSVYWYQQSLDQGLQFLIQYYNGEERAKGNILERFSAQQFPDLHSELNLSSLELGDSALYFCASSVASPGELFFGEGSRLTVL.

V and J are TRBV27 and TRBJ2-2; D possibly corresponds to TRBD2 (5 bases). CDR1 is MNHEY and CDR2 is SMNVEV in the germline V gene (reference sequence). V was trimmed by 3 bases and J by 0 bases, leaving 8 bases between them. The CDR3 totals 15 residues. CDR3 sequence reads: CASSFNGANTGELFF. In DNA, the CDR3 is TGTGCCAGCAGTTTTAACGGGGCGAACACCGGGGAGCTGTTTTTT.

The rearrangement joins TRBV6-5 to TRBJ1-4; weak D call: TRBD1 (6 bases). V was trimmed by 11 bases and J by 6 bases, leaving 22 bases between them. Germline-derived CDR1 and CDR2 are MNHEY and SVGAGI. The CDR3 covers 15 residues. The CDR3 is CAGPRLQGSDEKLFF. The CDR3, as DNA: TGTGCCGGACCCCGCCTACAGGGATCAGATGAAAAACTGTTTTTT.

This clone was observed a handful of times. The chain recombines TRBV21-1 with TRBJ2-2; the table's D call of TRBD1 was not tested on the DNA. TRBV21-1 is a recognized pseudogene. The CDR3 loop spans 16 amino acids. The DNA for the CDR3 is TGTGCCAGCAGCAGCTACGGGACAGCGAACACCGGGGAGCTGTTTTTT. This encodes CASSSYGTANTGELFF.

The chain links TRBV6-2 or TRBV6-3 to TRBJ2-7; 8 bases match TRBD1. The CDR3 consists of 15 residues. V was pared by 2 bases and J by 3 bases, with 6 bases of the junction left unmatched. Germline V CDR1 and CDR2: MNHEY, SVGEGT. CDR3 nucleotides: TGTGCCAGCAGTTACCTCCAGGGGGCGCGCTACGAGCAGTACTTC. This codes for CASSYLQGARYEQYF.

The DNA of the CDR3 is TGTGCCAGCAGCCCTGGACAGTCAGATACGCAGTATTTT. It translates to CASSPGQSDTQYF. The chain has TRBV28 and TRBJ2-3; D may be TRBD1 (6 bases). The CDR3 extends over 13 amino acids. V was pared by 6 bases and J by 4 bases, with 11 bases between. Germline CDR1 is MDHEN and CDR2 is SYDVKM.

The chain links TRBV7-9 to TRBJ1-4, with D maybe TRBD1 (5 bases). In germline, CDR1 is SEHNR, CDR2 FQNEAQ (reference sequence). V was trimmed by 2 bases and J by 0 bases, leaving 16 bases between them. The CDR3 consists of 18 residues. CDR3 residues: CASSLRGSSGSTNEKLFF. The CDR3 DNA follows: TGTGCCAGCAGCTTAAGAGGTTCCTCAGGGTCAACTAATGAAAAACTGTTTTTT.

The chain has TRBV2 and TRBJ2-3; 12 bases are a match to TRBD2. Trimming cost V 4 bases and J 3 bases; bases outside gene matches: 11. The CDR3 is 18 amino acids. Germline CDR1 reads SNHLY; CDR2 reads FYNNEI. The CDR3 DNA follows: TGTGCCAGCAGTGTCCCGTGGACTAGCGGGGCCCCTACAGATACGCAGTATTTT. Translating it yields CASSVPWTSGAPTDTQYF.

The chain recombines TRBV10-1 with TRBJ2-3, with TRBD2 matching 10 bases. The V segment lost 8 bases and the J segment 5 bases; nucleotides outside the gene matches: 7. The length of the CDR3 is 14 residues. CDR1 and CDR2 (germline): WNHNN, SYGVQD (reference sequence). The CDR3 loop is CASRAGGIGDTQYF. DNA of the CDR3: TGCGCCAGCCGAGCGGGAGGGATCGGAGATACGCAGTATTTT.

The gene calls are TRBV7-2 and TRBJ2-7, with a weak D call TRBD2 (5 bases). Germline CDR1 SGHTA, CDR2 FQGNSA. The CDR3 has 15 residues. Trimming took off 1 base at V and 4 bases at J, with 14 bases between the two ends. The CDR3 sequence is CASSLVPLGGYEQYF. Written as DNA, the CDR3 is TGTGCCAGCAGCTTAGTTCCTCTTGGCGGGTACGAGCAGTACTTC.